This T cell receptor beta chain is drawn from a study of T cells expressing NK-cell markers. Study information: It was from sorted CD3+CD56+NKG2C+, CD3+CD56+NKG2C- and CD3+CD56-NKG2C+ T cells that TCR beta repertoires came. Whole-study results and caveats: Dominance of the CD3+CD56-NKG2C+ fraction by these clonotypes also held in several donors. In a group of roughly 6 donors, dominant NKG2C+ clonotypes represented about 1.0-7.5% of CD8+ T cells.

Production of TCR beta cDNA relied on 5'RACE template switching with UMIs. Reanalyzing the 5' RACE reads, TCRdb keeps one entry per CDR3 protein, without DNA. Recorded for this sample: 300,000 to 450,000 distinct CDR3 sequences. Germline CDR1 is LNHDA and CDR2 is SQIVND (reference sequence). The CDR3 sequence is 12 residues long. As for this clonotype: Its target is not known.

The material sequenced was blood T cells: a sorted CD56 or NKG2C T cell subset, CD4+ or CD8+ T cells, or bulk PBMC T cells (not recorded which). V gene TRBV19 combines with J gene TRBJ2-5. This TCR derives from a man aged 18-69 years in good health. CDR3 amino acids: CASSMIQETQYF.